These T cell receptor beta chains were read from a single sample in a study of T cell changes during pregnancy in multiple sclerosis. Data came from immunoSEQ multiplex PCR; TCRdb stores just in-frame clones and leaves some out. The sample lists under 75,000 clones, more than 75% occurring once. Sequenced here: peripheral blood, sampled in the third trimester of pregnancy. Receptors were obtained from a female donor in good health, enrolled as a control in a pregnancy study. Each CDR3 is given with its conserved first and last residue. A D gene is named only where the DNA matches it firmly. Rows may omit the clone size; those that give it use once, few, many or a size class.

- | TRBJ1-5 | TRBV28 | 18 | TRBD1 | CASSLIPTDRGSNQPQHF | TGTGCCAGCAGTTTAATCCCCACGGACAGGGGAAGCAATCAGCCCCAGCATTTT
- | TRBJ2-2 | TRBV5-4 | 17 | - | CASSLAPGQPNTGELFF | TGTGCCAGCAGCTTGGCCCCGGGACAACCGAACACCGGGGAGCTGTTTTTT
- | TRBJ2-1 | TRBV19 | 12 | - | CASSLSGHFQFF | TGTGCCAGTAGTCTTTCAGGACACTTCCAGTTCTTC
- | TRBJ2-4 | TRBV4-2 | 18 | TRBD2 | CASSVTGTSGGVKNIQYF | TGTGCCAGCAGCGTAACCGGGACTAGCGGGGGAGTAAAAAACATTCAGTACTTC
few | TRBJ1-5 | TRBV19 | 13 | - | CASSTGFNQPQHF | TGTGCCAGTAGTACAGGCTTCAATCAGCCCCAGCATTTT
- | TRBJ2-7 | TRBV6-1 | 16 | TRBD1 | CASSEALTGLSYEQYF | TGTGCCAGCAGTGAAGCGTTGACAGGGCTATCCTACGAGCAGTACTTC
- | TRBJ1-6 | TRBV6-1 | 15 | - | CASSDRAFGSSPLHF | TGTGCCAGCAGTGACAGGGCATTCGGTTCTTCACCCCTCCACTTT
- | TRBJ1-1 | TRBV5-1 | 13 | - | CASSLEGWTEAFF | TGCGCCAGCAGCTTGGAGGGGTGGACTGAAGCTTTCTTT
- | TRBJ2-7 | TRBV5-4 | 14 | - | CASSPRMGSYEQYF | TGTGCCAGCAGCCCGAGGATGGGTTCCTACGAGCAGTACTTC
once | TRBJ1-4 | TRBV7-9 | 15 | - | CASSFSPTQNEKLFF | TGTGCCAGCAGCTTTTCACCGACACAGAATGAAAAACTGTTTTTT
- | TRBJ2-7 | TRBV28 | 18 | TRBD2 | CASRPPGLAGGSSYEQYF | TGTGCCAGCAGGCCCCCGGGACTAGCGGGGGGGAGCTCCTACGAGCAGTACTTC
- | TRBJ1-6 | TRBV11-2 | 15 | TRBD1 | CASSLGTGLTSPLHF | TGTGCCAGCAGCTTAGGGACAGGGTTGACTTCACCCCTCCACTTT
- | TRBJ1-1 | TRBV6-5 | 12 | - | CASSIGQRRAFF | TGTGCCAGCAGTATCGGACAAAGGCGAGCTTTCTTT
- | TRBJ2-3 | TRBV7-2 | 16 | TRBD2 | CASSPLALAGADTQYF | TGTGCCAGCAGCCCCCTGGCGCTAGCGGGGGCAGATACGCAGTATTTT
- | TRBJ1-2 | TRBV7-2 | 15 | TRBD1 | CASSLNRDRGTGYTF | TGTGCCAGCAGCTTGAACCGGGACAGGGGTACTGGCTACACCTTC
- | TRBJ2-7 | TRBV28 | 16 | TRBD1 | CASSSPTGTGAYEQYF | TGTGCCAGCAGTTCCCCAACCGGGACAGGGGCCTACGAGCAGTACTTC
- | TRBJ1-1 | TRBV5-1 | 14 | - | CASSRKLENTEAFF | TGCGCCAGCAGCCGAAAACTAGAGAACACTGAAGCTTTCTTT